This entry concerns a single TCR beta chain. This clone's antigen is unknown. No base quality values were provided; no much bigger clone lies one nucleotide off. The sample belongs to a study of untreated major depressive disorder (dated by TCRdb to 2016 to 2019). Looking at the study overall: This cross-sectional case-control study compared T cell phenotype and TCR repertoire between antidepressant-free major depressive disorder patients and individually matched non-depressed controls. Overall study outcomes, separate from this receptor: For the sequencing comparisons, planned one-tailed tests were run on just three Vbeta families that had been chosen in advance. Strict matching and exclusion criteria produced a comparatively small study sample, limiting generalizability of findings.

The Qiagen DNeasy Blood and Tissue Kit was used to extract total genomic DNA from the purified CD4+ T cells. Amplification and sequencing of the TCRbeta CDR3 region, as defined according to IMGT, were carried out with immunoSEQ immunosequencing protocols. For the original study's pipeline: The immunoSEQ service preprocessed the raw sequence data to correct PCR and sequencing errors. Data were loaded into the immunoSEQ Analyzer and further analyzed with VDJtools v1.0.7. Patient-control differences were tested with the paired Wilcoxon signed-rank test. TCRdb stores this immuneACCESS table with in-frame sequences only. Part of the clones is absent; in the studies checked, under half of the shortfall reflects unresolved V genes, and no reason is known for the rest. For V, J and clone size, that table is used; D and trimming come from the DNA. The sample records about 20,000 clones, over 75% of which are singletons. The ten largest clones represent about 4.7% of the sample.

For sex, age, current smoking status and body mass index, every depressed patient had a pairwise-matched non-depressed control. Every participant in the study was of European descent. Controls scored 5 or less on the Quick Inventory of Depressive Symptoms-Self Report and had no mood disorder, either currently or at any point in their lifetime. Major medical conditions, Axis I/II comorbidities, regular medication or illicit drug use, and drinking over 100 g alcohol a week were all grounds for excluding any participant. Approximately 30 ml of peripheral blood was drawn into EDTA tubes from each participant. Using the BD IMag Human CD4 T Lymphocyte Enrichment Set, CD4+ T cells were purified from thawed PBMCs via magnetic negative selection. The CD4+ enrichment method typically yielded about 94% purity as confirmed by flow cytometry. A subgroup of a few case-control pairs, chosen blind to the chemokine receptor expression and flow-cytometric repertoire skewing results, underwent TCRbeta sequencing. Every blood sample was taken in the morning at 8:00 a.m., and Ficoll-Hypaque gradient centrifugation was used to isolate PBMCs. PBMCs were gradually cooled to -80 degrees C for cryopreservation and then kept in liquid nitrogen until assay.

This sequence originates from a woman aged 25-40 years in good health. Sequenced: CD4+ T cells from PBMCs.

The bases read TGTGCCAGCAGACCACAGGGGTACGAGCAGTACTTC. This sequence encodes CASRPQGYEQYF. The chain employs TRBV21-1 and TRBJ2-7; TRBD1, as called in the table, went unchecked against the DNA. TRBV21-1 is designated a pseudogene. The CDR3 runs 12 residues from the cysteine to the phenylalanine. Just CDR3 DNA is preserved here, 36 bases in frame from base 1.